This T cell receptor beta chain was observed in a study of blood T cells in healthy people across ages. Study-wide findings and caveats: Possibly confounding the expanded clonotype changes was the fact that donor CMV status was unknown.

As regards this clonotype: The antigen is undetermined.

V was clipped by 6 bases and J by 3 bases, with 14 bases between them. The CDR3 runs 13 residues. Germline loops: CDR1 DFQATT, CDR2 SNEGSKA (reference sequence). Through a sample-barcoded 5' primer and a J-beta primer mix, a second PCR was run for roughly 7 to 11 cycles. TCRdb re-called the 5' RACE reads with MiXCR, one entry per CDR3 protein. Of 1,300,000 or so distinct CDR3 sequences listed, roughly 60% are singletons. The chain uses TRBV20-1 and TRBJ1-1; D is unclear. The TCR sequence derives from a man younger than 35 in good health. Sequences were obtained from blood. For the CDR3, the DNA is TGCAGTGCGGTCTCTTTTTCTGACACTGAAGCTTTCTTT. It yields the protein CSAVSFSDTEAFF.